This T cell receptor beta chain was recovered during a study of blood T cell repertoires in COVID-19. The assay was immunoSEQ multiplex PCR, and TCRdb's table has in-frame clones only and misses some. The sample consists of nearly 200,000 clones, about 80% of them appearing once. In this sample, this clone turned up once. The TCR originated in a human donor with acute or convalescent COVID-19. The donor label of this sample is uncertain. The specimen sequenced was peripheral blood.

CDR3 coding DNA: TGCGCCAGCAGCCAAGGGCCAGCGGGAGGGCCCTCCTACAATGAGCAGTTCTTC. As protein: CASSQGPAGGPSYNEQFF. The rearrangement links TRBV4-1 to TRBJ2-1; 10 bases are shared with TRBD2. Looked up from germline, CDR1 is MGHRA and CDR2 is YSYEKL. The CDR3 covers 18 residues. V trimming: 1 base; J trimming: 0 bases; junction bases outside the gene matches: 6.